The 10 T cell receptor beta chains listed next were all sequenced from one sample in a study of blood T cells in healthy people across ages. Combining a sample-barcoded 5' primer with a J-beta primer mix, a second PCR ran for about 7 to 12 cycles. MiXCR was run by TCRdb on the 5' RACE reads, yielding one entry per CDR3 protein. The sample carries roughly 1,500,000 distinct CDR3 sequences, roughly 40% recorded once. The sample comprised blood. The receptors derive from a woman aged 18-29 years in good health.

This clonotype has a single count. The V gene is TRBV6-1, the J gene TRBJ1-4; D is uncertain. CDR1 and CDR2 (germline): MNHNS, SASEGT. CDR3 length equals 17 residues. V lost 8 bases and J 2 bases, leaving 21 bases between the germline ends. The CDR3 nucleotides read TGTGCCAGCCAGGCGCGAGGGAAAGGAGCCACTAATGAAAAACTGTTTTTT. Its translation is CASQARGKGATNEKLFF.

This chain joins TRBV19 and TRBJ2-7, with a weak D call TRBD1 (6 bases). The CDR3 is 14 amino acids. The germline V gene has CDR1 LNHDA and CDR2 SQIVND (reference sequence). The V end lost 6 bases, the J end lost 1 base, and 13 bases lay between the germline ends. CDR3 DNA: TGTGCCAGTAGGGATAGGACAGAGTCCTACGAGCAGTACTTC. It yields the protein CASRDRTESYEQYF.

CDR3 DNA sequence: TGTGCCAGCAGTTTGGTATACGGACTCAACTACAATGAGCAGTTCTTC. The encoded protein is CASSLVYGLNYNEQFF. V gene TRBV12-3 or TRBV12-4 combines with J gene TRBJ2-1; the D gene is possibly TRBD2 (5 bases). The ends were cut back, 3 bases at V and 3 bases at J, with 15 bases in the middle. The CDR3 loop spans 16 amino acids.

The chain has TRBV12-3 or TRBV12-4 and TRBJ2-3; D might be TRBD1 (6 bases). The CDR3 spans 15 residues. Trimming took 2 bases from V and 2 from J, leaving 11 bases between them. The DNA of the CDR3 is TGTGCCAGCAGTTTACGGAGACAGGCCACAGATACGCAGTATTTT. Translated: CASSLRRQATDTQYF.

CDR3 sequence: CASRPTGANYGYTF. In DNA, the CDR3 is TGTGCCAGCAGACCGACAGGAGCTAACTATGGCTACACCTTC. The chain joins TRBV28 to TRBJ1-2, with D perhaps TRBD1 (6 bases). The CDR3 totals 14 residues. CDR1 and CDR2 (germline): MDHEN, SYDVKM. The V and J ends lost 6 bases and 0 bases respectively, with 11 bases between them.

This clonotype was detected only a few times. The DNA for the CDR3 is TGTGCCAGCAGTGAAGCGGCAGGGGTTAATCAGCCCCAGCATTTT. This sequence encodes CASSEAAGVNQPQHF. The V gene is TRBV6-1, the J gene TRBJ1-5; maybe TRBD1 (6 bases). Trimming removed 0 bases at V and 4 bases at J, with 10 bases between. This CDR3 region has 15 residues. Germline V lookup: CDR1 MNHNS, CDR2 SASEGT.

The chain combines TRBV6-5 with TRBJ2-7; the match to TRBD1 covers 8 bases. Germline CDR1 reads MNHEY; CDR2 reads SVGAGI. This CDR3 is 16 amino acids long. V dropped 6 bases and J dropped 0; count of bases not matched to a gene: 10. CDR3 nucleotide sequence: TGTGCCAGCAGACAAAACCGGGACAGGAGCTCCTACGAGCAGTACTTC. Amino acid sequence: CASRQNRDRSSYEQYF.

The chain is built from TRBV20-1 and TRBJ2-1; the D gene is possibly TRBD2 (6 bases). The ends were cut back, 1 base at V and 6 bases at J, with 10 bases in the middle. Germline assignment: CDR1 DFQATT and CDR2 SNEGSKA (reference sequence). This CDR3 is 13 amino acids long. The CDR3: CSARGSGGNEQFF. CDR3 DNA sequence: TGCAGTGCTAGAGGTTCCGGGGGCAATGAGCAGTTCTTC.

In this sample, this clonotype turned up a few times. This chain joins TRBV10-3 and TRBJ2-7, with D unclear. The CDR3 is 14 residues long. Per the germline V gene, CDR1 is ENHRY and CDR2 is SYGVKD. Trimming shortened V by 6 bases and J by 0 bases, and 12 bases separated the two germline ends. This CDR3 is CAIRINENSYEQYF. The CDR3 DNA reads TGTGCCATCAGAATTAATGAGAACTCCTACGAGCAGTACTTC.

The rearrangement joins TRBV5-1 to TRBJ2-1; D may be TRBD1 or TRBD2 (5 bases each). V was shortened by 5 bases and J by 3 bases, with 15 bases between the two germline ends. This CDR3 region has 15 residues. Per germline, CDR1 SGHRS and CDR2 YFSETQ. CDR3 nucleotides: TGCGCCAGCAGGCTGGGACGAGCGGACTACAATGAGCAGTTCTTC. It yields the protein CASRLGRADYNEQFF.